Listed here are 26 T cell receptor beta chains from one sample, sequenced in a study of PD-L1 blockade in urothelial cancer. Only in-frame clones appear in the TCRdb table, and some are missing; sequencing was by immunoSEQ multiplex PCR. Among about 130,000 clones, 86% were seen once, and the ten largest hold around 2.4%. Regarding time point: peripheral blood 6 weeks after treatment start. The source material was PBMCs, sampled around atezolizumab (anti-PD-L1) treatment. The origin of the receptors is a man between 45 and 60 years old with urothelial cancer.

This clone has just one count. V gene TRBV6-6 combines with J gene TRBJ1-1, with no clear D. Per germline, CDR1 MNHNY and CDR2 SVGAGI (reference sequence). Trimming stripped 7 bases from V and 2 bases from J, with 11 bases between. The CDR3 runs 13 residues. CDR3 sequence (DNA): TGTGCCAGCACCCGGAGTTTAAACACTGAAGCTTTCTTT. Translation gives CASTRSLNTEAFF.

The chain links TRBV4-1 to TRBJ2-7; 10 bases agree with TRBD1. CDR1 and CDR2 from the germline V gene are MGHRA and YSYEKL. After removal of 0 bases from V and 3 bases from J, the junction contained 2 bases not matched to a gene. This CDR3 contains 15 residues. CDR3 bases: TGCGCCAGCAGCCAAGACGACAGGGGGCTCTACGAGCAGTACTTC. Amino acid sequence: CASSQDDRGLYEQYF.

The chain carries TRBV6-4 and TRBJ2-1; no clear D. Trimming removed 3 bases at V and 0 bases at J, with 12 bases between. CDR1 is MRHNA and CDR2 is SNTAGT in the germline V gene. CDR3 length equals 16 residues. Written as DNA, the CDR3 is TGTGCCAGCAGTGAGACTCCTATGAGCTCCTACAATGAGCAGTTCTTC. Its translation is CASSETPMSSYNEQFF.

In its sample, this clone was seen once. This chain links TRBV7-3 with TRBJ1-2, with D hard to call. The CDR3 consists of 14 residues. The germline V and J ends were trimmed by 4 bases and 2 bases, with 11 bases remaining between them. Germline CDR1 is SGHTA and CDR2 is FQGTGA. CDR3 sequence reads: CASSSGAGNYGYTF. CDR3 bases: TGTGCCAGCAGCTCCGGCGCAGGAAACTATGGCTACACCTTC.

This clone was picked up one time. V is TRBV6-6 and J is TRBJ2-1; 8 bases are shared with TRBD2. Germline lookup yields CDR1 MNHNY and CDR2 SVGAGI (reference sequence). This CDR3 spans 16 amino acids. The V gene end was trimmed by 11 bases and the J gene end by 7 bases; junction bases not matched to a gene: 19. The CDR3 DNA sequence: TGTGCCTGCTCCGTTGGCGGGAGCGGGAGTAAAAATGAGCAGTTCTTC. Its protein is CACSVGGSGSKNEQFF.

There are a few counts of this clone. The chain joins TRBV7-2 to TRBJ2-1, with 9 bases matching TRBD2. This CDR3 contains 18 residues. Germline CDR1 SGHTA, CDR2 FQGNSA. After removal of 5 bases from V and 0 bases from J, the junction contained 11 bases not matched to a gene. The CDR3 region is CASSPTGASGISYNEQFF. CDR3 coding DNA: TGTGCCAGCAGCCCAACTGGGGCTAGCGGGATCTCCTACAATGAGCAGTTCTTC.

The CDR3 coding sequence is TGTGCCAGCAGTCGGACGACTAGCCCCCGTGCAGCCTCAGACCTTGGGGAGCTGTTTTTT. This translates into CASSRTTSPRAASDLGELFF. The rearrangement uses TRBV2 and TRBJ2-2; TRBD2 matches at 7 bases. The ends lost 5 bases at V and 8 bases at J; junction bases unmatched: 26. Germline-derived CDR1 and CDR2 are SNHLY and FYNNEI. This CDR3 region has 20 residues.

There are a few counts of this clone. The gene calls are TRBV28 and TRBJ1-6; D is possibly TRBD1 (5 bases). The length of the CDR3 is 15 residues. Trimming cost V 6 bases and J 5 bases, with 14 bases left between them. From germline, CDR1 is MDHEN and CDR2 SYDVKM. The CDR3 sequence: CASSFQGLDNSPLHF. As DNA, the CDR3 is TGTGCCAGCAGCTTTCAGGGTTTGGATAATTCACCCCTCCACTTT.

V gene TRBV5-8 combines with J gene TRBJ1-1; 8 bases are shared with TRBD1. The germline gives CDR1 SGHTS, CDR2 YDEGEE. After removal of 4 bases from V and 4 bases from J, the junction contained 6 bases not matched to a gene. The CDR3 spans 14 residues. The CDR3 here is CASSRTGFSTEAFF. The DNA for the CDR3 is TGTGCCAGCAGCCGGACAGGGTTTAGCACTGAAGCTTTCTTT.

The rearrangement uses TRBV19 and TRBJ2-7, with 8 bases fitting TRBD1. This CDR3 region has 14 residues. Trimming removed 4 bases from V and 0 bases from J; junction bases left unmatched: 2. CDR1 LNHDA and CDR2 SQIVND come from the germline V gene (reference sequence). CDR3 in DNA: TGTGCCAGTAGTAGACAGGGGAGCTCCTACGAGCAGTACTTC. Amino acid sequence: CASSRQGSSYEQYF.

This chain uses TRBV7-9 with TRBJ1-5, with D uncertain. The germline CDR1 and CDR2 sequences are SEHNR and FQNEAQ (reference sequence). This CDR3 comprises 12 residues. V dropped 1 base and J dropped 9 bases, with 7 bases sitting between them. The CDR3 DNA reads as TGTGCCAGCAGCTTAGTGGCAGGGCCCCAGCATTTT. It is translated as CASSLVAGPQHF.

The chain recombines TRBV28 with TRBJ1-1; D is possibly TRBD1 (6 bases). The length of the CDR3 is 14 residues. CDR1 and CDR2 (germline): MDHEN, SYDVKM. Trimming took 5 bases from V and 3 from J, leaving 13 bases between them. CDR3: CASSPGAGDTEAFF. DNA of the CDR3: TGTGCCAGCAGTCCCGGGGCAGGGGACACTGAAGCTTTCTTT.

The rearrangement joins TRBV10-2 to TRBJ2-7; 11 bases map to TRBD1. Losses at the gene ends were 7 bases for V and 6 bases for J; bases not matched to a gene: 8. Germline values: CDR1 WSHSY, CDR2 SAAADI. The CDR3 is made up of 14 amino acids. The CDR3 DNA reads as TGCGCCAGCAACCCAGGACAGGGGGCTCTCGAGCAGTACTTC. It encodes CASNPGQGALEQYF.

The chain employs TRBV30 and TRBJ1-5; D is unresolved. V lost 2 bases and J 0 bases, leaving 14 bases between the germline ends. The CDR3 is 16 residues long. Germline V gene sequence: CDR1 GTSNPN, CDR2 SVGIG (reference sequence). CDR3 in DNA: TGTGCCTGGAGTTCCTCCTTTTTATATAGCAATCAGCCCCAGCATTTT. Residues: CAWSSSFLYSNQPQHF.

This rearrangement joins TRBV30 to TRBJ1-6; 7 nucleotides agree with TRBD1. CDR1 GTSNPN and CDR2 SVGIG come from the germline V gene (reference sequence). CDR3 size: 14 residues. J lost 4 bases, V lost 3 bases, and 3 bases had no gene match. The CDR3 spells CAWRGQLYNSPLHF. The CDR3, as DNA: TGTGCCTGGAGGGGACAGTTATATAATTCACCCCTCCACTTT.

The table lists this clone with a few counts. The V call is TRBV9, the J call TRBJ1-2; 7 positions match TRBD1. There are 13 residues in the CDR3. Germline V gene data show CDR1 as SGDLS and CDR2 as YYNGEE. V was clipped by 3 bases and J by 7 bases; unmatched bases: 6. The CDR3: CASSAGTDRGYTF. CDR3 coding DNA: TGTGCCAGCAGCGCAGGGACAGACCGTGGCTACACCTTC.

V is TRBV28 and J is TRBJ1-2; D unclear. The CDR3 has 13 amino acids. Germline lookup yields CDR1 MDHEN and CDR2 SYDVKM. V lost 1 base and J 6 bases, leaving 9 bases between the germline ends. CDR3 sequence reads: CASSLSGPNGYTF. The CDR3 DNA reads TGTGCCAGCAGTTTATCAGGCCCAAATGGCTACACCTTC.

The chain is built from TRBV18 and TRBJ2-4; 7 bases align to TRBD2. The CDR3 is 15 residues long. Germline lookup yields CDR1 KGHSH and CDR2 LQKENI. The V segment lost 5 bases and the J segment 1 base; nucleotides outside the gene matches: 5. In DNA form, the CDR3 reads TGTGCCAGCTCAAAAGAGGGAGGGGCCAAAAACATTCAGTACTTC. Protein: CASSKEGGAKNIQYF.

CDR3 residues: CASSFLAVNTGELFF. CDR3 DNA sequence: TGTGCCAGCAGCTTTTTAGCGGTGAACACCGGGGAGCTGTTTTTT. The V call is TRBV7-8, the J call TRBJ2-2, with D possibly TRBD2 on 6 matching bases. Germline V CDR1 and CDR2: SGHVS, FQNEAQ. The germline V and J ends were trimmed by 3 bases and 1 base, with 9 bases remaining between them. The CDR3 has 15 amino acids. The complete variable domain, with remaining parts taken from reference TRBV7-8 and TRBJ2-2, reads GAGVSQSPRYKVAKRGQDVALRCDPISGHVSLFWYQQALGQGPEFLTYFQNEAQLDKSGLPSDRFFAERPEGSVSTLKIQRTQQEDSAVYLCASSFLAVNTGELFFGEGSRLTVL.

The chain couples TRBV10-3 to TRBJ2-3; D possibly corresponds to TRBD1 (5 bases). There are 14 residues in the CDR3. Germline lookup yields CDR1 ENHRY and CDR2 SYGVKD. Trimming left V 6 bases short and J 5 bases short, with 15 bases between. The CDR3 coding sequence is TGTGCCATCAGCCGAACAGGCCCGGGAGATACGCAGTATTTT. The encoded protein is CAISRTGPGDTQYF.

J is TRBJ1-4 and V is TRBV4-1; D perhaps matches TRBD1 (6 bases). The germline gives CDR1 MGHRA, CDR2 YSYEKL. V lost 0 bases and J 8 bases, leaving 13 bases between the germline ends. The CDR3 totals 15 residues. The CDR3 protein is CASSQDPQGWEKLFF. In nucleotides, the CDR3 is TGCGCCAGCAGCCAAGATCCACAGGGTTGGGAAAAACTGTTTTTT.

This clone was detected once. The chain recombines TRBV4-1 with TRBJ2-1; perhaps TRBD2 as D (6 bases). V lost 6 bases and J 12 bases, leaving 24 bases between the germline ends. The CDR3 covers 15 residues. Germline-derived CDR1 and CDR2 are MGHRA and YSYEKL. For the CDR3, the DNA is TGCGCCAGCAGTGGTGTGGGGGGAACGCGAAAGGGGCAGTTCTTC. Residues: CASSGVGGTRKGQFF.

This chain links TRBV5-4 with TRBJ1-1; TRBD1 aligns across 7 bases. The CDR3 spans 14 residues. Germline lookup yields CDR1 SGHNT and CDR2 YYREEE (reference sequence). Trimming at V came to 4 bases and at J to 2 bases, leaving 5 bases not matched to a gene. CDR3 coding DNA: TGTGCCAGCAGCGCCGGAGGGGGCAACACTGAAGCTTTCTTT. Translation gives CASSAGGGNTEAFF.

V usage is TRBV15 and J usage is TRBJ2-3, with 8 bases that match TRBD2. V lost 1 base, J lost 2 bases, and 8 bases stayed unmatched. This CDR3 contains 17 residues. Per the germline V gene, CDR1 is LNHNV and CDR2 is YYDKDF (reference sequence). CDR3 amino acids: CATSRGTGGTYTDTQYF. The DNA for the CDR3 is TGTGCCACCAGCAGAGGGACGGGGGGGACTTACACAGATACGCAGTATTTT. The complete variable domain, with remaining parts taken from reference TRBV15 and TRBJ2-3, reads DAMVIQNPRYQVTQFGKPVTLSCSQTLNHNVMYWYQQKSSQAPKLLFHYYDKDFNNEADTPDNFQSRRPNTSFCFLDIRSPGLGDTAMYLCATSRGTGGTYTDTQYFGPGTRLTVL.

V gene TRBV28 combines with J gene TRBJ2-7, with TRBD1 matching 12 bases. V dropped 1 base and J dropped 9; count of bases not matched to a gene: 16. CDR3 length: 18 residues. Germline V CDR1 and CDR2: MDHEN, SYDVKM. The CDR3 DNA follows: TGTGCCAGCAGTTTATTAGTAGGCGGGACAGGGGGCGAAACGGGGCAGTACTTC. As protein: CASSLLVGGTGGETGQYF. The complete variable domain, with remaining parts taken from reference TRBV28 and TRBJ2-7, reads DVKVTQSSRYLVKRTGEKVFLECVQDMDHENMFWYRQDPGLGLRLIYFSYDVKMKEKGDIPEGYSVSREKKERFSLILESASTNQTSMYLCASSLLVGGTGGETGQYFGPGTRLTVT.

This chain links TRBV27 with TRBJ2-1, with 9 bases lining up with TRBD2. J gave up 4 bases and V 4 bases, and 11 bases lay outside the gene matches. The germline V gene encodes CDR1 MNHEY and CDR2 SMNVEV (reference sequence). The CDR3 spans 17 residues. Here the CDR3 DNA reads TGTGCCAGCAGTTCCCCCAAGGTAGCGGGAGTATACAATGAGCAGTTCTTC. It yields the protein CASSSPKVAGVYNEQFF.